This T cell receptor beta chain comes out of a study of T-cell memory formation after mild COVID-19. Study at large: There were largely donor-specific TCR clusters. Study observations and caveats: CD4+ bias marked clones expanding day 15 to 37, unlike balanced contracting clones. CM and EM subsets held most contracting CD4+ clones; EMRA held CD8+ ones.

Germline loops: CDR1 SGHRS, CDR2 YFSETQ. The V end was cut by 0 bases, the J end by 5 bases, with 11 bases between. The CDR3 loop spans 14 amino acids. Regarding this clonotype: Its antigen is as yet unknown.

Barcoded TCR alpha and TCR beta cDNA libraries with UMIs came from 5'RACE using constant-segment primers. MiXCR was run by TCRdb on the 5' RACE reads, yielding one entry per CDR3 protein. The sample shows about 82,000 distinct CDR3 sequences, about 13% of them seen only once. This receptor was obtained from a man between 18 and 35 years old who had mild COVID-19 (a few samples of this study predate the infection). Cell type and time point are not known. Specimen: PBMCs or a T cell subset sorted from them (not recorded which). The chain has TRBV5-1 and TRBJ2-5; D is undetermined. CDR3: CASSLGGPVETQYF. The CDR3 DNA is TGCGCCAGCAGCTTGGGGGGTCCGGTGGAGACCCAGTACTTC.